The present T cell receptor (beta chain) was sequenced within a study of blood T cell repertoires in COVID-19. Study in general: Acute and convalescent COVID-19 specimens originated in the United States, Italy and Spain. The cDNA or gDNA used as material had been derived from T cells, B-cell-depleted T cells, or PBMCs.

The germline V gene encodes CDR1 SGHVS and CDR2 FQNEAQ. CDR3 length: 13 amino acids. The ends lost 3 bases at V and 5 bases at J; junction bases unmatched: 1. Original processing methods: Using reference gene primer amplification, nucleated cell counts were estimated. The repertoire was sequenced with immunoSEQ multiplex PCR; TCRdb's copy has only in-frame clones and lacks some. The D gene and trimming were derived from the DNA, and the V and J assignments and clone size from that table. The data hold 180,000 or so clones, with around 87% observed a single time. The receptor was derived from a man aged 35 to 55 with active or convalescent COVID-19. V usage is TRBV7-8 and J usage is TRBJ1-3; the match to TRBD1 covers 7 bases. Sequenced: peripheral blood. The CDR3 DNA follows: TGTGCCAGCAGCTTCAGGGGGAGAAACACCATATATTTT. It codes for CASSFRGRNTIYF.